These 9 T cell receptor beta chains were sequenced from one sample in a study of beta chain features in type 1 diabetes. What was sequenced were expressed TCRB transcripts, since all of the isolated RNA had been reverse transcribed. The table came from immunoSEQ multiplex PCR; TCRdb's copy has only in-frame clones and leaves some out. The sample has around 58,000 clones; about 61% are singletons. Material: Tregs from blood. These receptors originate from a woman between 18 and 29 years old in good health.

The V and J genes are TRBV30 and TRBJ2-5; TRBD1 aligns across 8 bases. The CDR3 extends over 15 amino acids. CDR1 is GTSNPN, CDR2 SVGIG, per germline (reference sequence). J lost 2 bases, V lost 5 bases, and 10 bases had no gene match. CDR3 nucleotides: TGTGCCTGGGGCAATGGACAGGGTCCTCAAGAGACCCAGTACTTC. Translation: CAWGNGQGPQETQYF.

This clone was counted between two and nine times. The rearrangement links TRBV7-2 to TRBJ2-5; TRBD2 matches at 11 bases. This CDR3 is built from 17 residues. The J segment lost 4 bases and the V segment lost 3 bases, leaving 10 bases of the junction unmatched. Germline loops: CDR1 SGHTA, CDR2 FQGNSA. The CDR3 loop reads CASSFVRSGRAPETQYF. CDR3 nucleotide sequence: TGTGCCAGCAGCTTCGTTCGTAGCGGGAGGGCCCCAGAGACCCAGTACTTC.

This rearrangement joins TRBV6-6 to TRBJ2-7, with a tentative D call TRBD2 (6 bases). Per germline, CDR1 MNHNY and CDR2 SVGAGI (reference sequence). V lost 6 bases, J lost 5 bases, and 17 bases lay in between. This CDR3 has 14 residues. The CDR3 here is CASSPRTGENEQYF. The CDR3 DNA reads TGTGCCAGCAGCCCCCGAACGGGAGAGAACGAGCAGTACTTC.

This chain connects TRBV4-3 to TRBJ2-1; TRBD1 agrees at 10 bases. Trimming at V came to 4 bases and at J to 9 bases, leaving 15 bases not matched to a gene. CDR3 length equals 17 residues. The germline V gene encodes CDR1 LGHNA and CDR2 YSLEER. CDR3: CASSLEWGQGIRIEQFF. CDR3 DNA sequence: TGCGCCAGCAGCCTGGAATGGGGACAGGGGATCCGGATTGAGCAGTTCTTC.

This chain links TRBV5-1 with TRBJ1-1; D is unclear. The CDR3 is 12 residues long. V lost 5 bases and J 5 bases, leaving 10 bases between the germline ends. Looked up from germline, CDR1 is SGHRS and CDR2 is YFSETQ. The CDR3 is CASSWSGTEAFF. The CDR3, as DNA: TGCGCCAGCAGTTGGAGCGGGACTGAAGCTTTCTTT.

This clone was detected a few times. V is TRBV29-1 and J is TRBJ2-5, with 9 bases matching TRBD2. In germline, CDR1 is SQVTM, CDR2 ANQGSEA. The CDR3 is 15 residues long. The ends lost 4 bases at V and 3 bases at J; junction bases unmatched: 9. The DNA of the CDR3 is TGCAGCGTTGGCCGCCTAGCGGGATTGAAAGAGACCCAGTACTTC. It yields the protein CSVGRLAGLKETQYF.

The chain couples TRBV5-5 to TRBJ1-2; D remains ambiguous. Germline CDR1 reads SGHKS; CDR2 reads YYEKEE (reference sequence). The CDR3 runs 12 residues. Trimming shortened V by 4 bases and J by 10 bases, and 14 bases separated the two germline ends. The CDR3 loop is CASSPTGDDYTF. CDR3 bases: TGTGCCAGCAGCCCCACTGGAGATGACTACACCTTC.

J is TRBJ2-7 and V is TRBV7-2; 7 nucleotides line up with TRBD2. J was trimmed by 2 bases and V by 5 bases; bases with no gene match: 6. Per germline, CDR1 SGHTA and CDR2 FQGNSA. The CDR3 covers 14 residues. This CDR3 is CASSIPGLPYEQYF. As DNA, the CDR3 is TGTGCCAGCAGCATCCCGGGACTACCCTACGAGCAGTACTTC.

The table lists this clone with a few counts. The gene calls are TRBV19 and TRBJ2-2; TRBD2 agrees at 9 bases. Trimming cost V 2 bases and J 1 base; bases outside gene matches: 5. Per germline, CDR1 LNHDA and CDR2 SQIVND (reference sequence). This CDR3 has 17 residues. CDR3 protein: CASSILPSGVNTGELFF. The CDR3 DNA follows: TGTGCCAGTAGTATACTCCCTAGCGGGGTGAACACCGGGGAGCTGTTTTTT.